This entry features one TCR beta chain sequence. No cognate antigen has been identified for it. Base qualities are not recorded, but no much larger clone differs from it by a single base. The entry originates in a study of technical replicates of blood from several donors (dated by TCRdb to between 2016 and 2019). The germline V gene encodes CDR1 SGHNT and CDR2 YYREEE (reference sequence). The CDR3 spans 15 residues, from the cysteine through the phenylalanine. Of the read, only the CDR3 DNA is kept; its 45 bases are in frame from base 1. V is pared back by 4 bases and J by 7 bases, with 18 bases lying between the germline termini. The library was produced with the immunoSEQ multiplex PCR assay. The clones in this table, taken by TCRdb from immuneACCESS, are in-frame only. Not every clone is retained; where verified, under half of the shortfall comes from an unresolved V gene, and the cause of the rest is unknown. The sample records around 70,000 clones, 85% to 95% of which are singletons. 0.2% to 0.3% of the sample is held by the ten biggest clonotypes.

Recombination linked TRBV5-4 to TRBJ2-1, with a tentative D gene TRBD1 over 6 matching bases. The specimen sequenced was T cells isolated from PBMCs. This receptor was taken from a human donor in good health. The CDR3: CASSPEGQRSNEQFF. In nucleotides, the sequence is TGTGCCAGCAGCCCCGAAGGACAGAGGAGTAATGAGCAGTTCTTC. Extended through the reference TRBV5-4 and TRBJ2-1 proteins, this CDR3 yields the full variable domain: ETGVTQSPTHLIKTRGQQVTLRCSSQSGHNTVSWYQQALGQGPQFIFQYYREEENGRGNFPPRFSGLQFPNYSSELNVNALELDDSALYLCASSPEGQRSNEQFFGPGTRLTVL.